The following is a T cell receptor beta chain sequence with its context. Its antigen is as yet unknown. V was pared by 5 bases and J by 5 bases, with 12 bases between. The germline CDR1 and CDR2 sequences are SEHNR and FQNEAQ (reference sequence). This CDR3 has 13 residues. These data originate in a study of cytomegalovirus exposure and HLA in healthy donors. Study-wide results and caveats: In a later analysis, most CMV-associated TCR beta chains appeared HLA-restricted.

This PCR relied on a set of 60 Vbeta primers and 13 Jbeta primers. Libraries were prepared by immunoSEQ multiplex PCR; TCRdb keeps only in-frame clonotypes and omits some of them. The profile covers 100,000 to 150,000 clones, with about 78% appearing a single time and around 4% taken by the ten largest. This receptor was obtained from a young man in good health and CMV-seronegative. The chain combines TRBV7-9 with TRBJ1-1; D is undetermined. Sequencing was carried out using PBMCs. DNA of the CDR3: TGTGCCAGCAGCGAGGGAGGCGGGACTGAAGCTTTCTTT. Protein product: CASSEGGGTEAFF.